The rows below give T cell receptor beta chains drawn from one sample of a study of blood T cell repertoires in COVID-19. The method was immunoSEQ multiplex PCR; TCRdb's version includes in-frame clones alone and lacks a portion of them. The table has 100,000 to 140,000 clones, about 91% seen once; the top ten hold 6.8%. The sample taken for sequencing was peripheral blood. The receptors were gathered from a man aged 50-59 years with active or convalescent COVID-19. Both conserved end residues are part of each CDR3. D genes are given only for firm matches. Clone sizes are given selectively: once, few, many, or a class where the clone is expanded.

v_gene: TRBV4-2
abundance: -
j_gene: TRBJ1-3
d_gene: -
CDR3nt: TGTGCCAGCAGCCAAGATCGGGGGAATCCCTCTGGAAACACCATATATTTT
CDR3aa: CASSQDRGNPSGNTIYF

v_gene: TRBV9
abundance: -
j_gene: TRBJ2-1
d_gene: TRBD2
CDR3nt: TGTGCCAGCAGCGTAGCTGGGACTACGAGCTCCTACAATGAGCAGTTCTTC
CDR3aa: CASSVAGTTSSYNEQFF

v_gene: TRBV20-1
abundance: -
j_gene: TRBJ1-2
d_gene: -
CDR3nt: TGCAGTGCTAGTCAGGCTTATGGCTACACCTTC
CDR3aa: CSASQAYGYTF

v_gene: TRBV7-8
abundance: -
j_gene: TRBJ1-3
d_gene: -
CDR3nt: TGTGCCAGCAGCTTAGCGCAGCGGAACACCATATATTTT
CDR3aa: CASSLAQRNTIYF

v_gene: TRBV19
abundance: -
j_gene: TRBJ1-1
d_gene: -
CDR3nt: TGTGCCAGTAGTATAAGCATGACTCACACTGAAGCTTTCTTT
CDR3aa: CASSISMTHTEAFF

v_gene: TRBV7-9
abundance: -
j_gene: TRBJ1-4
d_gene: TRBD1
CDR3nt: TGTGCCAGCAGCTCGACAGGGATGGGGCATGAAAAACTGTTTTTT
CDR3aa: CASSSTGMGHEKLFF

v_gene: TRBV15
abundance: -
j_gene: TRBJ1-5
d_gene: TRBD1
CDR3nt: TGTGCCACCAGCAGAGAACAGGGGACGGTGCAGCCCCAGCATTTT
CDR3aa: CATSREQGTVQPQHF

v_gene: TRBV6-6
abundance: -
j_gene: TRBJ2-3
d_gene: -
CDR3nt: TGTGCCAGCAGTACGGTAGATACGCAGTATTTT
CDR3aa: CASSTVDTQYF

v_gene: TRBV28
abundance: -
j_gene: TRBJ1-2
d_gene: TRBD1
CDR3nt: TGTGCCAGCAGTTTGTCCCCCGGGACAGGAGCCAACTATGGCTACACCTTC
CDR3aa: CASSLSPGTGANYGYTF

v_gene: TRBV3-1/TRBV3-2
abundance: -
j_gene: TRBJ1-3
d_gene: TRBD1
CDR3nt: TGTGCCAGCAGCCAAGATTGGGGCCTGGGACAGGGAAACACCATATATTTT
CDR3aa: CASSQDWGLGQGNTIYF

v_gene: TRBV28
abundance: -
j_gene: TRBJ2-7
d_gene: TRBD2
CDR3nt: TGTGCCAGCAGTGCGCCATTAGGGACTAGCGGCTACTACGAGCAGTACTTC
CDR3aa: CASSAPLGTSGYYEQYF

v_gene: TRBV5-1
abundance: -
j_gene: TRBJ1-1
d_gene: -
CDR3nt: TGCGCCAGCAGCTTGGATCAGGTCCCGAACACTGAAGCTTTCTTT
CDR3aa: CASSLDQVPNTEAFF

v_gene: TRBV4-2
abundance: -
j_gene: TRBJ1-2
d_gene: -
CDR3nt: TGTGCCAGCAGCCAAGATACATCGAACTATGGCTACACCTTC
CDR3aa: CASSQDTSNYGYTF

v_gene: TRBV10-3
abundance: -
j_gene: TRBJ2-3
d_gene: TRBD2
CDR3nt: TGTGCCATCAGTGAGCGGGCTAGCGGGAGGCCTTTTCGGGCAGATACGCAGTATTTT
CDR3aa: CAISERASGRPFRADTQYF

v_gene: TRBV28
abundance: -
j_gene: TRBJ2-2
d_gene: -
CDR3nt: TGTGCCAGCAGTTATCGGGTGGAGCCCACCGGGGAGCTGTTTTTT
CDR3aa: CASSYRVEPTGELFF

v_gene: TRBV5-1
abundance: -
j_gene: TRBJ1-1
d_gene: TRBD1
CDR3nt: TGCGCCAGCAGCCCTGGACAGGGGGCAGAAGAAGCTTTCTTT
CDR3aa: CASSPGQGAEEAFF

v_gene: TRBV6-5
abundance: -
j_gene: TRBJ1-5
d_gene: -
CDR3nt: TGTGCCAGCATCGGGTTCGGACAGCCCCAGCATTTT
CDR3aa: CASIGFGQPQHF

v_gene: TRBV10-3
abundance: -
j_gene: TRBJ2-2
d_gene: -
CDR3nt: TGTGCCATCAGTGACAGGCAGAACACCGGGGAGCTGTTTTTT
CDR3aa: CAISDRQNTGELFF

v_gene: TRBV28
abundance: -
j_gene: TRBJ1-6
d_gene: -
CDR3nt: TGTGCCAGCAGTTCCAGGGTGAATTCACCCCTCCACTTT
CDR3aa: CASSSRVNSPLHF

v_gene: TRBV7-2
abundance: -
j_gene: TRBJ2-1
d_gene: -
CDR3nt: TGTGCCAGCAGCTTAAATCCCGCTCCTGGGGGGTCCTACAATGAGCAGTTCTTC
CDR3aa: CASSLNPAPGGSYNEQFF

v_gene: TRBV18
abundance: -
j_gene: TRBJ1-1
d_gene: -
CDR3nt: TGTGCCAGCTCACCTCTGACGCTGAGGCGGGACACTGAAGCTTTCTTT
CDR3aa: CASSPLTLRRDTEAFF

v_gene: TRBV19
abundance: -
j_gene: TRBJ2-1
d_gene: TRBD2
CDR3nt: TGTGCCAGTAGTGCCCGACTAGCGGGAGGTGAGCATGAGCAGTTCTTC
CDR3aa: CASSARLAGGEHEQFF

v_gene: TRBV2
abundance: few
j_gene: TRBJ2-3
d_gene: -
CDR3nt: TGTGCCAGCAGGCCGGAGGCAGATACGCAGTATTTT
CDR3aa: CASRPEADTQYF

v_gene: TRBV5-1
abundance: -
j_gene: TRBJ2-7
d_gene: TRBD2
CDR3nt: TGCGCCAGCGGGACTAGCGGGAGGAGTGGCGAGCAGTACTTC
CDR3aa: CASGTSGRSGEQYF

v_gene: TRBV13
abundance: -
j_gene: TRBJ2-5
d_gene: TRBD2
CDR3nt: TGTGCCAGCAGCTCAGGACTAGCGGAGCCACAAAAAGAGACCCAGTACTTC
CDR3aa: CASSSGLAEPQKETQYF

v_gene: TRBV5-4
abundance: few
j_gene: TRBJ2-1
d_gene: -
CDR3nt: TGTGCCAGCAGCAGCCTGAGTTACAATGAGCAGTTCTTC
CDR3aa: CASSSLSYNEQFF

v_gene: TRBV5-8
abundance: -
j_gene: TRBJ1-2
d_gene: -
CDR3nt: TGTGCCAGCAGATACAGCGGTAACTATGGCTACACCTTC
CDR3aa: CASRYSGNYGYTF

v_gene: TRBV29-1
abundance: once
j_gene: TRBJ2-3
d_gene: -
CDR3nt: TGCAGCGTTGGACAGGGCACAGATACGCAGTATTTT
CDR3aa: CSVGQGTDTQYF

v_gene: TRBV7-8
abundance: -
j_gene: TRBJ2-2
d_gene: -
CDR3nt: TGTGCCAGCAGCTTGAGGGTGAACACCGGGGAGCTGTTTTTT
CDR3aa: CASSLRVNTGELFF

v_gene: TRBV28
abundance: -
j_gene: TRBJ2-2
d_gene: -
CDR3nt: TGTGCCAGCAGCAGGGAGGCACTTCCGATGGTTACCGGGGAGCTGTTTTTT
CDR3aa: CASSREALPMVTGELFF

v_gene: TRBV6-5
abundance: -
j_gene: TRBJ2-1
d_gene: TRBD1
CDR3nt: TGTGCCAGCAGTATAGACAGGGGCAATGAGCAGTTCTTC
CDR3aa: CASSIDRGNEQFF

v_gene: TRBV6-4
abundance: few
j_gene: TRBJ2-3
d_gene: TRBD2
CDR3nt: TGTGCCAGCAGTTCCGGAACTAGCGGGAGTACAGATACGCAGTATTTT
CDR3aa: CASSSGTSGSTDTQYF

v_gene: TRBV19
abundance: -
j_gene: TRBJ1-5
d_gene: TRBD1
CDR3nt: TGTGCCAGTAGCACCGGACAGGAGCAGCCCCAGCATTTT
CDR3aa: CASSTGQEQPQHF

v_gene: TRBV25-1
abundance: -
j_gene: TRBJ1-4
d_gene: TRBD1
CDR3nt: TGTGCCAGCAGTGAAGTAGGGACAGAGGAAAAACTGTTTTTT
CDR3aa: CASSEVGTEEKLFF

v_gene: TRBV2
abundance: -
j_gene: TRBJ2-1
d_gene: TRBD2
CDR3nt: TGTGCCAGCAGTGCGGGCGGGAGGGAGGTCGATGAGCAGTTCTTC
CDR3aa: CASSAGGREVDEQFF

v_gene: TRBV11-2
abundance: -
j_gene: TRBJ1-2
d_gene: TRBD1
CDR3nt: TGTGCCAGCAGCTTAGGAGGGGGCGGCTACACCTTC
CDR3aa: CASSLGGGGYTF

v_gene: TRBV4-1
abundance: -
j_gene: TRBJ1-4
d_gene: -
CDR3nt: TGCGCCAGCAGCCAAGGGAGGGGAGGAGCGACCACTAATGAAAAACTGTTTTTT
CDR3aa: CASSQGRGGATTNEKLFF

v_gene: TRBV6-2/TRBV6-3
abundance: -
j_gene: TRBJ2-7
d_gene: TRBD2
CDR3nt: TGTGCCAGCAGCCTGAGCGGGGATTACGAGCAGTACTTC
CDR3aa: CASSLSGDYEQYF

v_gene: TRBV13
abundance: -
j_gene: TRBJ2-5
d_gene: -
CDR3nt: TGTGCCAGCAGCCCCCCCCAGGGAGAGACCCAGTACTTC
CDR3aa: CASSPPQGETQYF

v_gene: TRBV6-5
abundance: -
j_gene: TRBJ1-5
d_gene: TRBD1
CDR3nt: TGTGCCAGCATCCGGGACAGGGGGCGAAATCAGCCCCAGCATTTT
CDR3aa: CASIRDRGRNQPQHF

v_gene: TRBV5-3
abundance: -
j_gene: TRBJ1-4
d_gene: -
CDR3nt: TGTGCCAGAAGCCGTGCGGGGGGGGCCAATGAAAAACTGTTTTTT
CDR3aa: CARSRAGGANEKLFF

v_gene: TRBV7-9
abundance: -
j_gene: TRBJ2-2
d_gene: -
CDR3nt: TGTGCCAGCAGCTCACAGGGAAGGGCCGGGGAGCTGTTTTTT
CDR3aa: CASSSQGRAGELFF